The clone carrying this T cell receptor (beta chain) appeared a few times. Its antigen remains unidentified. The repertoire was sequenced with immunoSEQ multiplex PCR; TCRdb's copy has only in-frame clones and lacks some. The sample has fewer than 250,000 clones, more than 75% seen once. This sample is drawn from a study of cytomegalovirus exposure and HLA in healthy donors. Study-level points and caveats: The study put 150 or so TCR beta chains on its list as cytomegalovirus-associated. The study found most TCR sequences rare, yet found some public TCRs in many donors.

The donors were members of the approximately 120-subject validation cohort (separate from the approximately 670-subject first cohort). V gave up 3 bases and J gave up 1 base; unmatched junction bases: 1. There are 14 residues in the CDR3. CDR1 WNHNN and CDR2 SYGVQD come from the germline V gene (reference sequence). This sequence joins TRBV10-1 and TRBJ2-7; 9 bases agree with TRBD1. Source material: PBMCs. This clonotype was obtained from a woman aged 18-35 years in good health and CMV-seropositive. As DNA, the CDR3 is TGCGCCAGCAGTGACGGGACAGGGTCCTACGAGCAGTACTTC. It yields the protein CASSDGTGSYEQYF.